Each of the 30 T cell receptor beta chains below was sequenced from the same sample in a study of T cell repertoires in cytomegalovirus infection. No antigen has been assigned to these receptors. TCRdb reprocessed the reads via MiXCR and lists one record per CDR3 protein. The sample contains around 900,000 distinct CDR3 sequences, less than 40% of which appear only once. The sample consisted of cultured CD8+ T cells from PBMCs, taken from culture after CMV antigen stimulation. Source of these receptors: a human donor in good health (CMV status not recorded). Some clones in this sample may be carry-over from other donors' samples.

The chain carries TRBV20-1 and TRBJ2-1, with 9 bases identical to TRBD2. This CDR3 contains 13 residues. The V segment lost 3 bases and the J segment 8 bases; nucleotides outside the gene matches: 5. Germline-derived CDR1 and CDR2 are DFQATT and SNEGSKA (reference sequence). In DNA, the CDR3 is TGCAGTGCTAGGGGCGGGGGGGCCCATGAGCAGTTCTTC. Amino acid sequence: CSARGGGAHEQFF.

The genes are TRBV15 and TRBJ2-7, with D uncertain. The CDR3 extends over 12 amino acids. V was cut by 8 bases and J by 4 bases, with 12 bases left in between. Germline V gene sequence: CDR1 LNHNV, CDR2 YYDKDF (reference sequence). CDR3 sequence reads: CATAGREYEQYF. CDR3 sequence (DNA): TGTGCCACCGCCGGCAGAGAATACGAGCAGTACTTC. The whole variable domain, filled in from reference TRBV15 and TRBJ2-7, reads DAMVIQNPRYQVTQFGKPVTLSCSQTLNHNVMYWYQQKSSQAPKLLFHYYDKDFNNEADTPDNFQSRRPNTSFCFLDIRSPGLGDTAMYLCATAGREYEQYFGPGTRLTVT.

The gene calls are TRBV20-1 and TRBJ1-6; 9 bases are a match to TRBD1. Unmatched junction bases numbered 11, after V lost 1 base and J lost 7 bases. This CDR3 is 17 amino acids long. Germline lookup yields CDR1 DFQATT and CDR2 SNEGSKA (reference sequence). In nucleotides, the CDR3 is TGCAGTGCTAGAGTACATCCGGGACAGGGTTCCAATTCACCCCTCCACTTT. It encodes CSARVHPGQGSNSPLHF.

V and J are TRBV7-2 and TRBJ2-7, with D perhaps assigned TRBD1 or TRBD2 (5 bases each). The germline V gene encodes CDR1 SGHTA and CDR2 FQGNSA. The CDR3 runs 13 residues. The germline V and J ends were trimmed by 3 bases and 2 bases, with 8 bases remaining between them. The DNA for the CDR3 is TGTGCCAGCAGCTTCGGGGCGACCTACGAGCAGTACTTC. This translates into CASSFGATYEQYF.

This chain joins TRBV6-1 and TRBJ1-1; D is uncertain. Germline V lookup: CDR1 MNHNS, CDR2 SASEGT. The CDR3 has 15 amino acids. The germline V and J ends were trimmed by 0 bases and 0 bases, with 8 bases remaining between them. For the CDR3, the DNA is TGTGCCAGCAGTGAAGCCCGCGAGGTGAACACTGAAGCTTTCTTT. Translation gives CASSEAREVNTEAFF.

This chain joins TRBV27 and TRBJ1-2; D is undetermined. Trimming stripped 8 bases from V and 1 base from J, with 5 bases between. The CDR3 extends over 11 amino acids. Germline loops: CDR1 MNHEY, CDR2 SMNVEV (reference sequence). The CDR3 spells CASANNYGYTF. The CDR3 nucleotides read TGTGCCAGCGCAAATAACTATGGCTACACCTTC.

With respect to this clonotype: Possible read error: a much larger clone is one base away. This CDR3 is CASGFEGFPNYEQYF. For the CDR3, the DNA is TGTGCCAGCGGCTTCGAGGGGTTCCCCAACTACGAGCAGTACTTC. This rearrangement joins TRBV7-9 to TRBJ2-7; D possibly uses TRBD1 or TRBD2 (5 bases each). The length of the CDR3 is 15 residues. Germline CDR1 and CDR2: SEHNR and FQNEAQ (reference sequence).

This clonotype turned up a few times. The chain recombines TRBV6-1 with TRBJ1-2; 8 bases match TRBD1. From germline, CDR1 is MNHNS and CDR2 SASEGT. The CDR3 contains 14 residues. J lost 4 bases, V lost 4 bases, and 5 bases had no gene match. For the CDR3, the DNA is TGTGCCAGCAGTGGGACAGGGATCATCTATGGCTACACCTTC. Protein: CASSGTGIIYGYTF.

This clonotype has more than one count but fewer than ten. CDR3 protein: CASSYDLAPFTGELFF. The CDR3 DNA reads as TGTGCCAGCAGTTACGATCTGGCACCGTTCACCGGGGAGCTGTTTTTT. V is TRBV6-5 and J is TRBJ2-2; D gene ambiguous. The V end was cut by 2 bases, the J end by 4 bases, with 14 bases between. This CDR3 region has 16 residues. From germline, CDR1 is MNHEY and CDR2 SVGAGI.

This clonotype occurred a few times. The J gene is TRBJ1-2, the V gene TRBV10-2, with D hard to call. The CDR3 covers 13 residues. Germline V gene data show CDR1 as WSHSY and CDR2 as SAAADI. The V and J ends lost 2 bases and 3 bases respectively, with 7 bases between them. The CDR3 nucleotides are TGCGCCAGCAGTGAGGGTCAGCACTATGGCTACACCTTC. Translated: CASSEGQHYGYTF.

In this sample, this clonotype turned up a few times. CDR3 DNA sequence: TGTGCCAGCAGCAGTATTAACTATGGCTACACCTTC. It specifies CASSSINYGYTF. The chain combines TRBV7-9 with TRBJ1-2; no definite D call. This CDR3 comprises 12 residues. Germline loops: CDR1 SEHNR, CDR2 FQNEAQ (reference sequence). Trimming shortened V by 5 bases and J by 1 base, and 5 bases separated the two germline ends.

This clonotype has a handful of counts. The gene calls are TRBV14 and TRBJ2-1; 10 positions agree with TRBD1. CDR1 and CDR2 (germline): SGHDN, FVKESK. Trimming took 5 bases from V and 4 from J; bases not matched to a gene: 5. The CDR3 length is 15 residues. The CDR3, as DNA: TGTGCCAGCAGCTGGGGGACAGGGGTATACAATGAGCAGTTCTTC. Protein: CASSWGTGVYNEQFF.

The chain is built from TRBV7-2 and TRBJ1-1, with a tentative D call TRBD1 (5 bases). The CDR3 has 17 residues. The V gene's germline CDR1 is SGHTA and CDR2 FQGNSA. Trimming left V 3 bases short and J 2 bases short, with 19 bases between. The CDR3 DNA reads as TGTGCCAGCAGCTTGGGAAGGTCAGGGAGGGTAAACACTGAAGCTTTCTTT. This sequence encodes CASSLGRSGRVNTEAFF.

This clonotype was observed a few times. The CDR3 DNA reads as TGTGCCAGCAGTTTAGCACTGGCAGGCCCTAATGAAAAACTGTTTTTT. Its protein product is CASSLALAGPNEKLFF. The rearrangement links TRBV12-3 or TRBV12-4 to TRBJ1-4; D not resolved. The CDR3 has 16 residues. Trimming stripped 0 bases from V and 3 bases from J, with 11 bases between.

This clonotype was counted many times. The V and J genes are TRBV18 and TRBJ1-5, with a weak D call TRBD1 (5 bases). Deletions cut 3 bases from V and 3 bases from J, with 6 bases between. The V gene's germline CDR1 is KGHSH and CDR2 LQKENI. The length of the CDR3 is 13 residues. CDR3 loop: CASSPGTNQPQHF. The CDR3 DNA is TGTGCCAGCTCACCGGGGACCAATCAGCCCCAGCATTTT.

This clonotype was seen a handful of times. The V gene is TRBV19, the J gene TRBJ2-5; 10 nucleotides line up with TRBD2. CDR3 length: 16 amino acids. Trimming at V came to 3 bases and at J to 5 bases, leaving 9 bases not matched to a gene. Germline-derived CDR1 and CDR2 are LNHDA and SQIVND (reference sequence). This CDR3 reads CASSIGLAGAGETQYF. CDR3 coding DNA: TGTGCCAGTAGTATTGGGCTAGCGGGGGCCGGGGAGACCCAGTACTTC.

This clonotype was picked up a small number of times. The chain is built from TRBV7-9 and TRBJ1-2; 9 positions match TRBD1. This CDR3 has 16 residues. Looked up from germline, CDR1 is SEHNR and CDR2 is FQNEAQ (reference sequence). After removal of 5 bases from V and 7 bases from J, the junction contained 14 bases not matched to a gene. In DNA form, the CDR3 reads TGTGCCAGCAGCCCCCCTACAGGGGGCGCAACGTTTGGCTACACCTTC. Its translation: CASSPPTGGATFGYTF.

As regards this clonotype: Sequence at one end of the junction differs from germline and may be a read error. The rearrangement uses TRBV7-8 and TRBJ2-1; unclear D gene. Germline CDR1 and CDR2: SGHVS and FQNEAQ. The CDR3 contains 12 residues. The DNA for the CDR3 is TGTGCCAACAGCTTCCTCCGGGTTGAGCAGTTCTTC. This gives the protein CANSFLRVEQFF.

The V and J genes are TRBV4-1 and TRBJ2-1; D gene unclear. CDR1 is MGHRA, CDR2 YSYEKL, per germline. The V and J ends lost 4 bases and 9 bases respectively, with 13 bases between them. The CDR3 is 13 amino acids. This CDR3 is CASSPLVGPEQFF. The DNA for the CDR3 is TGCGCCAGCAGCCCTCTAGTGGGTCCTGAGCAGTTCTTC.

This sequence joins TRBV7-9 and TRBJ2-1, with D unclear. This CDR3 comprises 15 residues. The V and J ends lost 7 bases and 1 base respectively, with 14 bases between them. The germline CDR1 and CDR2 sequences are SEHNR and FQNEAQ (reference sequence). The CDR3 is CASTAVLGSYNEQFF. DNA of the CDR3: TGTGCCAGCACCGCCGTTTTAGGATCCTACAATGAGCAGTTCTTC.

There are a few counts of this clonotype. The gene calls are TRBV19 and TRBJ2-2; 7 nucleotides align to TRBD2. V lost 9 bases and J lost 1; bases outside the gene matches: 8. Per the germline V gene, CDR1 is LNHDA and CDR2 is SQIVND (reference sequence). The CDR3 is made up of 15 amino acids. The CDR3 protein is CASLYSGGNTGELFF. The CDR3 DNA is TGTGCCAGCCTGTACTCGGGGGGGAACACCGGGGAGCTGTTTTTT.

This clonotype was seen more than once but under ten times. Its ends do not fully match the called genes, so a read error is possible. The genes are TRBV6-1 and TRBJ1-4; 10 bases line up with TRBD1. This CDR3 has 16 amino acids. Germline assignment: CDR1 MNHNS and CDR2 SASEGT. CDR3 in amino acids: CASREGQGATNEKLFF. CDR3 in DNA: TGTGCCAGCAGGGAAGGACAGGGGGCAACTAATGAAAAACTGTTTTTT.

J is TRBJ1-1 and V is TRBV5-1; unclear D gene. This CDR3 is 13 amino acids long. The germline V gene encodes CDR1 SGHRS and CDR2 YFSETQ. V was shortened by 1 base and J by 4 bases, with 8 bases between the two germline ends. The CDR3 DNA is TGCGCCAGCAGCTTGTTTGGTAGCACTGAAGCTTTCTTT. Amino acids: CASSLFGSTEAFF. Drawing the rest from reference TRBV5-1 and TRBJ1-1, the complete variable domain is KAGVTQTPRYLIKTRGQQVTLSCSPISGHRSVSWYQQTPGQGLQFLFEYFSETQRNKGNFPGRFSGRQFSNSRSEMNVSTLELGDSALYLCASSLFGSTEAFFGQGTRLTVV.

This clonotype was picked up many times. The V gene is TRBV12-3 or TRBV12-4, the J gene TRBJ2-7; 10 positions agree with TRBD2. CDR3 length equals 14 residues. Germline trimming cut 3 bases from V and 4 bases from J; bases unmatched to any gene: 3. CDR3 region: CASSFSGGRYEQYF. CDR3 in DNA: TGTGCCAGCAGTTTTAGCGGGGGGAGGTACGAGCAGTACTTC.

The table lists this clonotype with many counts. V is TRBV27 and J is TRBJ2-1; D unclear. Germline V gene sequence: CDR1 MNHEY, CDR2 SMNVEV (reference sequence). V was clipped by 5 bases and J by 0 bases, with 8 bases between them. This CDR3 is 14 amino acids long. The CDR3 nucleotides are TGTGCCAGCAGTCTTTGGGGCTCCTACAATGAGCAGTTCTTC. Protein product: CASSLWGSYNEQFF.

This chain links TRBV7-2 with TRBJ1-4; tentative D call: TRBD1 (5 bases). CDR3 length: 16 residues. The V and J ends lost 4 bases and 6 bases respectively, with 18 bases between them. Germline V CDR1 and CDR2: SGHTA, FQGNSA. CDR3 coding DNA: TGTGCCAGCAGCTCGTATTACAGCGGGGCTCATGAAAAACTGTTTTTT. This gives the protein CASSSYYSGAHEKLFF.

The V call is TRBV7-8, the J call TRBJ2-7, with D unresolved. Germline V gene data show CDR1 as SGHVS and CDR2 as FQNEAQ. This CDR3 comprises 13 residues. V was cut by 2 bases and J by 5 bases, with 10 bases left in between. The CDR3 nucleotides read TGTGCCAGCAGCTTAAGAGTGACCCACGAGCAGTACTTC. It encodes CASSLRVTHEQYF.

A note on this clonotype: One junction end does not reproduce the germline sequence, and a read error may be involved. The chain uses TRBV10-3 and TRBJ2-5, with 9 bases matching TRBD1. The CDR3 spans 13 residues. The V gene's germline CDR1 is ENHRY and CDR2 SYGVKD. This chain's CDR3 is CAISRTGDETQDF. CDR3 DNA: TGTGCCATCAGCCGGACAGGGGACGAGACCCAGGACTTC.

This clonotype has at least ten counts. The V call is TRBV12-3 or TRBV12-4, the J call TRBJ2-5; D remains ambiguous. V gave up 2 bases and J gave up 0 bases, with 10 bases separating them. This CDR3 spans 15 amino acids. CDR3 nucleotides: TGTGCCAGCAGTTTACTCCCGGCAGACCAAGAGACCCAGTACTTC. It specifies CASSLLPADQETQYF.

This clonotype has just a few counts. The chain is built from TRBV7-9 and TRBJ2-7; 8 nucleotides agree with TRBD1. Germline loops: CDR1 SEHNR, CDR2 FQNEAQ (reference sequence). V was pared by 5 bases and J by 3 bases, with 9 bases of the junction left unmatched. This CDR3 region has 15 residues. The CDR3, as DNA: TGTGCCAGCAGCCCCCAAACGGACAGGGTCTACGAGCAGTACGTC. Residues: CASSPQTDRVYEQYV.